This passage covers 18 T cell receptor beta chains from one sample sequenced in a study of T cell changes during pregnancy in multiple sclerosis (dated by TCRdb to about 2019). Library construction relied on the immunoSEQ multiplex PCR assay. Entries here come from immuneACCESS through TCRdb and include only in-frame sequences with V and J called. Some clones fail to appear in such tables; in the studies checked, an unresolved V gene covers under half of the shortfall, and the cause of the remainder is unknown. The table for this sample lists about 39,000 clones; 84% of them were counted only once. Together, the top ten hold 0.6% to 0.8% of the sample. The sequenced sample was CD4+ T cells from peripheral blood mononuclear cells, obtained before pregnancy. These receptors all stem from a female donor with multiple sclerosis, enrolled in a pregnancy study.

This chain joins TRBV25-1 and TRBJ1-1; possibly TRBD1 for D (5 bases). The germline V gene encodes CDR1 MGHDK and CDR2 SYGVNS. The V gene lost 9 bases and the J gene lost 0 bases, with 11 bases spanning the gap. The CDR3 contains 13 residues. Here the CDR3 DNA reads TGTGCCAGTACAGGTCCAATGAACACTGAAGCTTTCTTT. Its translation is CASTGPMNTEAFF. The full variable domain, with the rest looked up from reference TRBV25-1 and TRBJ1-1, is EADIYQTPRYLVIGTGKKITLECSQTMGHDKMYWYQQDPGMELHLIHYSYGVNSTEKGDLSSESTVSRIRTEHFPLTLESARPSHTSQYLCASTGPMNTEAFFGQGTRLTVV.

This chain connects TRBV14 to TRBJ2-7; maybe TRBD1 (6 bases). Germline V CDR1 and CDR2: SGHDN, FVKESK. The CDR3 has 16 amino acids. Between the trimmed V and J ends, which lost 1 base and 3 bases, there was a span of 16 bases. The CDR3 sequence is CASSQARGSGNYEQYF. The CDR3 DNA follows: TGTGCCAGCAGCCAAGCAAGGGGGAGTGGGAACTACGAGCAGTACTTC.

The chain's CDR3 is CAWSSEGNQPQHF. CDR3 in DNA: TGTGCCTGGAGCTCGGAGGGCAATCAGCCCCAGCATTTT. V and J are TRBV30 and TRBJ1-5; no clear D gene. Trimming left V 3 bases short and J 2 bases short, with 8 bases between. Germline loops: CDR1 GTSNPN, CDR2 SVGIG (reference sequence). This CDR3 contains 13 residues.

This chain links TRBV5-5 with TRBJ1-2, with D unclear. The V end was cut by 1 base, the J end by 0 bases, with 10 bases between. This CDR3 contains 15 residues. Germline loops: CDR1 SGHKS, CDR2 YYEKEE (reference sequence). This CDR3 is CASSLLHAANYGYTF. The CDR3 DNA is TGTGCCAGCAGCTTGTTGCACGCAGCTAACTATGGCTACACCTTC.

V and J are TRBV25-1 and TRBJ1-6; D remains unclear. The CDR3 is 12 amino acids. CDR1 and CDR2 from the germline V gene are MGHDK and SYGVNS. V dropped 8 bases and J dropped 6 bases, with 8 bases sitting between them. The CDR3 DNA is TGTGCCAGCTGGGAGGGTAATTCACCCCTCCACTTT. It encodes CASWEGNSPLHF.

This clone was observed once. This chain links TRBV5-4 with TRBJ2-7; 7 bases fit TRBD1. The length of the CDR3 is 15 residues. Germline V lookup: CDR1 SGHNT, CDR2 YYREEE (reference sequence). V was pared by 5 bases and J by 2 bases, with 10 bases of the junction left unmatched. The CDR3 is CASRNGTARAYEQYF. The CDR3 DNA sequence: TGTGCCAGCAGGAATGGGACAGCTAGGGCCTACGAGCAGTACTTC.

The chain couples TRBV4-1 to TRBJ2-5; TRBD2 matches 10 bases. The J segment lost 0 bases and the V segment lost 1 base, leaving 8 bases of the junction unmatched. This CDR3 comprises 18 residues. The V gene's germline CDR1 is MGHRA and CDR2 YSYEKL. CDR3 residues: CASSQGTLAGAHQETQYF. The CDR3 region has the DNA TGCGCCAGCAGCCAAGGTACGCTAGCGGGGGCCCACCAAGAGACCCAGTACTTC.

This sequence joins TRBV2 and TRBJ2-5, with D perhaps matching TRBD1 (6 bases). The V gene's germline CDR1 is SNHLY and CDR2 FYNNEI. The CDR3 is 14 amino acids. V lost 6 bases, J lost 0 bases, and 11 bases lay in between. In nucleotides, the CDR3 is TGTGCCAGCAGAAGGACAGATTACCAAGAGACCCAGTACTTC. Protein sequence: CASRRTDYQETQYF.

The chain is built from TRBV27 and TRBJ2-7, with 10 bases fitting TRBD2. CDR1 and CDR2 (germline): MNHEY, SMNVEV (reference sequence). V gave up 1 base and J gave up 7 bases; unmatched junction bases: 7. The CDR3 is 15 residues long. CDR3 DNA: TGTGCCAGCAGTTTATTGCCCGGACTAGCGGCGGAGCAGTACTTC. As protein: CASSLLPGLAAEQYF.

The rearrangement joins TRBV2 to TRBJ1-1, with 11 nucleotides matching TRBD1. Germline V gives CDR1 SNHLY, CDR2 FYNNEI. The ends lost 8 bases at V and 5 bases at J; junction bases unmatched: 1. The CDR3 has 12 residues. The CDR3: CASGTGGTEAFF. The CDR3, as DNA: TGTGCCAGCGGGACAGGGGGAACTGAAGCTTTCTTT. The full variable domain, in which reference TRBV2 and TRBJ1-1 provide the parts outside the CDR3, is EPEVTQTPSHQVTQMGQEVILRCVPISNHLYFYWYRQILGQKVEFLVSFYNNEISEKSEIFDDQFSVERPDGSNFTLKIRSTKLEDSAMYFCASGTGGTEAFFGQGTRLTVV.

The J gene is TRBJ2-2, the V gene TRBV7-2; D unclear. V gave up 5 bases and J gave up 2 bases, with 9 bases separating them. Germline loops: CDR1 SGHTA, CDR2 FQGNSA. The CDR3 has 14 amino acids. DNA of the CDR3: TGTGCCAGCAGCCGAACGACTAACACCGGGGAGCTGTTTTTT. This gives the protein CASSRTTNTGELFF.

The chain combines TRBV30 with TRBJ1-4, with a weak D call TRBD1 (5 bases). The CDR3 runs to 15 residues. Trimming cost V 0 bases and J 8 bases, with 16 bases left between them. Looked up from germline, CDR1 is GTSNPN and CDR2 is SVGIG (reference sequence). The chain's CDR3 is CAWSVLLGAGEKLFF. The CDR3 nucleotides read TGTGCCTGGAGTGTACTTTTAGGGGCTGGAGAAAAACTGTTTTTT.

This clone has just one count. V usage is TRBV28 and J usage is TRBJ1-4, with D possibly being TRBD1 (5 bases). Germline V gene sequence: CDR1 MDHEN, CDR2 SYDVKM. The CDR3 extends over 15 amino acids. V was shortened by 2 bases and J by 8 bases, with 15 bases between the two germline ends. The CDR3 here is CASSLDMGGVEKLFF. In DNA, the CDR3 is TGTGCCAGCAGTTTAGACATGGGGGGAGTCGAAAAACTGTTTTTT.

CDR3 in DNA: TGTGCCAGTAGTATGTCTTTGGGCGGGGTAGTGGAGACCCAGTACTTC. Its translation: CASSMSLGGVVETQYF. This chain joins TRBV19 and TRBJ2-5, with D maybe TRBD2 (6 bases). Germline V gene sequence: CDR1 LNHDA, CDR2 SQIVND (reference sequence). Trimming shortened V by 3 bases and J by 5 bases, and 19 bases separated the two germline ends. This CDR3 has 16 residues.

As concerns this clone: Other DNA variants within this sample encode the same CDR3. This sequence joins TRBV7-6 and TRBJ1-2; D unresolved. The CDR3 length is 13 residues. With 3 bases removed from V and 4 bases from J, the gap between germline ends came to 9 bases. Germline V gene sequence: CDR1 SGHVS, CDR2 FNYEAQ. The CDR3 coding sequence is TGTGCCAGCAGCTTCCCGGGTGGCTATGGCTACACCTTC. Protein product: CASSFPGGYGYTF.

The rearrangement joins TRBV6-1 to TRBJ1-1; unclear D gene. Per the germline V gene, CDR1 is MNHNS and CDR2 is SASEGT. The CDR3 extends over 15 amino acids. The germline V and J ends were trimmed by 1 base and 0 bases, with 9 bases remaining between them. CDR3 nucleotides: TGTGCCAGCAGTGAAGAGTTCGGGATGAACACTGAAGCTTTCTTT. Encoded protein: CASSEEFGMNTEAFF.

The chain is built from TRBV2 and TRBJ1-1, with D perhaps TRBD1 (5 bases). The CDR3 contains 14 residues. The V end was cut by 5 bases, the J end by 1 base, with 11 bases between. Germline CDR1 is SNHLY and CDR2 is FYNNEI. DNA of the CDR3: TGTGCCAGCAGTCCAGATCAGGGGAACACTGAAGCTTTCTTT. Translating it yields CASSPDQGNTEAFF.

This sequence joins TRBV18 and TRBJ2-5, with 8 bases fitting TRBD1. The J segment lost 2 bases and the V segment lost 0 bases, leaving 8 bases of the junction unmatched. Looked up from germline, CDR1 is KGHSH and CDR2 is LQKENI. The CDR3 length is 17 residues. CDR3 DNA: TGTGCCAGCTCACCACCGAGGACAGGGTTAATGCAAGAGACCCAGTACTTC. Its translation: CASSPPRTGLMQETQYF.